Below are 4 T cell receptor beta chains sequenced from a single sample in a study of cytomegalovirus exposure and HLA in healthy donors. PCR amplification relied on 60 Vbeta primers (plus 13 Jbeta primers). The protocol was immunoSEQ multiplex PCR, while the TCRdb copy is restricted to in-frame clones and leaves out a portion. The sample records approximately 100,000 clones, 74% being singletons. The sample comprised PBMCs. These receptors all stem from a male donor in good health and CMV-seronegative.

This chain links TRBV27 with TRBJ2-7; a possible D gene is TRBD2 (6 bases). Germline V gene sequence: CDR1 MNHEY, CDR2 SMNVEV (reference sequence). V gave up 10 bases and J gave up 1 base, with 17 bases separating them. The CDR3 is made up of 14 amino acids. CDR3 loop: CATIALEGSYEQYF. The CDR3, as DNA: TGTGCCACCATAGCTCTGGAGGGGTCCTACGAGCAGTACTTC.

This chain uses TRBV30 with TRBJ1-4, with TRBD1 matching over 9 bases. The V gene end was trimmed by 4 bases and the J gene end by 4 bases; junction bases not matched to a gene: 7. CDR1 and CDR2 from the germline V gene are GTSNPN and SVGIG (reference sequence). CDR3 size: 15 residues. The CDR3 sequence is CAWTRTGAYNEKLFF. The CDR3 nucleotides are TGTGCCTGGACAAGGACAGGGGCTTATAATGAAAAACTGTTTTTT.

The table lists this clone with a few counts. This chain connects TRBV19 to TRBJ2-7; tentative D call: TRBD1 (7 bases). The CDR3 sequence is 15 residues long. CDR1 and CDR2 (germline): LNHDA, SQIVND (reference sequence). The germline V and J ends were trimmed by 4 bases and 3 bases, with 16 bases remaining between them. The CDR3 DNA follows: TGTGCCAGTAGTAGGGGGGACAGTAAGTTCTACGAGCAGTACTTC. Protein: CASSRGDSKFYEQYF.

The count of this clone is one. The rearrangement uses TRBV28 and TRBJ2-3, with a weak D call TRBD2 (6 bases). Trimming stripped 7 bases from V and 5 bases from J, with 22 bases between. The CDR3 runs to 16 residues. Germline V gene sequence: CDR1 MDHEN, CDR2 SYDVKM. The CDR3 sequence is CASTGEWDGGIDTQYF. CDR3 sequence (DNA): TGTGCCAGCACGGGCGAGTGGGATGGCGGGATAGATACGCAGTATTTT.